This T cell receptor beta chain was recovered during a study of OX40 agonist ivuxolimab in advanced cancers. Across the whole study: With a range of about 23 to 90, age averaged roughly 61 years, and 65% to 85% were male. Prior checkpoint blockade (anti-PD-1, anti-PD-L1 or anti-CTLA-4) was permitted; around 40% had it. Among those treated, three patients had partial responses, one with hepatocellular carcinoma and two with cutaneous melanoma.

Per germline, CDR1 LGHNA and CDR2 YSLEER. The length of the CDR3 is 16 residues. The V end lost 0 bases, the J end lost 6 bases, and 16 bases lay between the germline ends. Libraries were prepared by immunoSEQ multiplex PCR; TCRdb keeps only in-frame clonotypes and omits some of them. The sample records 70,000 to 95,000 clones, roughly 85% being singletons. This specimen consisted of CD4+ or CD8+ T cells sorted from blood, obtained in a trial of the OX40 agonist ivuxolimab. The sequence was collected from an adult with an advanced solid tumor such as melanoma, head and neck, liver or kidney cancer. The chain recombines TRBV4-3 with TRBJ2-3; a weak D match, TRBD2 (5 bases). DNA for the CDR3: TGCGCCAGCAGCCAAGAGAGCTCGGGGTTTTGGGATACGCAGTATTTT. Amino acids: CASSQESSGFWDTQYF.